This T cell receptor (beta chain) derives from a study of blood T cell repertoires in COVID-19. Study context: Both acute and convalescent COVID-19 samples were obtained from the United States, Italy and Spain.

How the authors handled the data: Nucleated cell counts were estimated from reference gene primer amplification. Repertoires were generated with immunoSEQ multiplex PCR, while TCRdb's copy carries only in-frame clones and drops some. Clonal size and the V and J genes are those of that table, whereas D and trimming came from the DNA. The sample yields some 130,000 clones, around 83% seen once. Between the trimmed V and J ends, which lost 4 bases and 1 base, there was a span of 11 bases. Per the germline V gene, CDR1 is SGHKS and CDR2 is YYEKEE (reference sequence). CDR3 length: 14 residues. Cohort allocation depended upon clinical history that participants reported. Each recovered donor of Cohort 3 presented with two negative PCRs, clearance, or symptom resolution.

This clonotype was sampled from a man aged 25-40 years who had recovered from COVID-19. The specimen was PBMCs or T cells enriched from blood (not recorded which). The chain has TRBV5-5 and TRBJ2-5, with D unresolved. Here the CDR3 reads CASSPRMSQETQYF. The CDR3 DNA follows: TGTGCCAGCAGCCCCAGGATGTCCCAAGAGACCCAGTACTTC. Variable domain in full (rest from reference TRBV5-5 and TRBJ2-5): DAGVTQSPTHLIKTRGQQVTLRCSPISGHKSVSWYQQVLGQGPQFIFQYYEKEERGRGNFPDRFSARQFPNYSSELNVNALLLGDSALYLCASSPRMSQETQYFGPGTRLLVL.